The 17 T cell receptor beta chains below were found in one sample sequenced in a study of shared clonotypes between healthy human individuals. The data were produced by immunoSEQ multiplex PCR, yet TCRdb's version contains in-frame clones alone and is incomplete. The table lists a few hundred thousand clones, roughly 70% of them singletons. The specimen was memory CD4+ T cells sorted from blood. As to subset: CD45RA-negative fraction. Receptor source: a man younger than 45 in good health.

This clone was seen more than once but under ten times. This chain links TRBV19 with TRBJ2-1, with TRBD2 matching over 8 bases. After removal of 2 bases from V and 3 bases from J, the junction contained 9 bases not matched to a gene. The CDR3 is 17 residues long. Germline loops: CDR1 LNHDA, CDR2 SQIVND (reference sequence). The CDR3 loop reads CASSISSGMGRYNEQFF. CDR3 coding DNA: TGTGCCAGTAGTATAAGTAGCGGGATGGGTCGCTACAATGAGCAGTTCTTC.

The chain couples TRBV10-1 to TRBJ2-2, with 8 bases aligning to TRBD1. The length of the CDR3 is 15 residues. V gave up 4 bases and J gave up 5 bases; unmatched junction bases: 6. Germline assignment: CDR1 WNHNN and CDR2 SYGVQD (reference sequence). The CDR3 bases are TGCGCCAGCAGTGTAGCAGGGGGCAGGACCGGGGAGCTGTTTTTT. Its translation: CASSVAGGRTGELFF.

V and J are TRBV27 and TRBJ2-7; TRBD1 matches at 9 bases. The germline CDR1 and CDR2 sequences are MNHEY and SMNVEV (reference sequence). The CDR3 covers 16 residues. After removal of 2 bases from V and 0 bases from J, the junction contained 5 bases not matched to a gene. As DNA, the CDR3 is TGTGCCAGCAGTTTAAAGGGACAGGGAATCTCCTACGAGCAGTACTTC. This encodes CASSLKGQGISYEQYF.

The chain combines TRBV30 with TRBJ1-1; D is unresolved. The CDR3 is 13 amino acids. Per the germline V gene, CDR1 is GTSNPN and CDR2 is SVGIG (reference sequence). V gave up 0 bases and J gave up 4 bases, with 9 bases separating them. The CDR3 bases are TGTGCCTGGAGTGTATTCGTTGCCACTGAAGCTTTCTTT. Protein sequence: CAWSVFVATEAFF. The full variable domain, in which reference TRBV30 and TRBJ1-1 provide the parts outside the CDR3, is SQTIHQWPATLVQPVGSPLSLECTVEGTSNPNLYWYRQAAGRGLQLLFYSVGIGQISSEVPQNLSASRPQDRQFILSSKKLLLSDSGFYLCAWSVFVATEAFFGQGTRLTVV.

This clone was counted ten times or more. The V and J genes are TRBV5-1 and TRBJ1-3, with unresolved D. V gave up 5 bases and J gave up 0 bases, with 6 bases separating them. The CDR3 runs 13 residues. Germline V CDR1 and CDR2: SGHRS, YFSETQ. The CDR3 sequence: CASRGHSGNTIYF. CDR3 DNA sequence: TGCGCCAGCAGGGGCCACTCTGGAAACACCATATATTTT.

The genes are TRBV10-3 and TRBJ1-1; a weak D match, TRBD1 (6 bases). The germline V and J ends were trimmed by 9 bases and 4 bases, with 12 bases remaining between them. This CDR3 has 12 amino acids. Germline V lookup: CDR1 ENHRY, CDR2 SYGVKD. CDR3 coding DNA: TGTGCCATTCAAACACAGGGCACTGAAGCTTTCTTT. Translating gives CAIQTQGTEAFF.

The chain uses TRBV18 and TRBJ2-3; D may be TRBD1 (5 bases). V lost 6 bases, J lost 3 bases, and 22 bases lay in between. Germline CDR1 KGHSH, CDR2 LQKENI. There are 17 residues in the CDR3. The CDR3 spells CASSPDRLRDETDTQYF. Here the CDR3 DNA reads TGTGCCAGCTCCCCGGACCGGCTCAGGGATGAAACAGATACGCAGTATTTT. Together with reference TRBV18 and TRBJ2-3, the CDR3 gives the full variable domain: NAGVMQNPRHLVRRRGQEARLRCSPMKGHSHVYWYRQLPEEGLKFMVYLQKENIIDESGMPKERFSAEFPKEGPSILRIQQVVRGDSAAYFCASSPDRLRDETDTQYFGPGTRLTVL.

CDR3 residues: CASSLNSQPQHF. The CDR3 bases are TGTGCCAGCAGCTTAAATAGTCAGCCCCAGCATTTT. The chain couples TRBV7-8 to TRBJ1-5, with no clear D. Looked up from germline, CDR1 is SGHVS and CDR2 is FQNEAQ. The germline V and J ends were trimmed by 2 bases and 6 bases, with 5 bases remaining between them. This CDR3 is built from 12 residues.

V gene TRBV5-5 combines with J gene TRBJ1-5; TRBD1 is a possible D gene (5 bases). The CDR3 has 14 residues. Germline CDR1 and CDR2: SGHKS and YYEKEE (reference sequence). V lost 1 base and J lost 4, with 9 bases in between. CDR3 sequence reads: CASSLYSGNQPQHF. CDR3 bases: TGTGCCAGCAGCTTGTACTCAGGGAATCAGCCCCAGCATTTT.

This clone appeared many times. This chain joins TRBV7-2 and TRBJ2-2, with 8 bases fitting TRBD2. This CDR3 contains 14 residues. Germline-derived CDR1 and CDR2 are SGHTA and FQGNSA. V lost 6 bases to trimming and J lost 4 bases; unmatched junction nucleotides: 4. The CDR3 DNA reads as TGTGCCAGCAGGGTAGCGGGGCCCACCGGGGAGCTGTTTTTT. Protein product: CASRVAGPTGELFF.

As to this clone: Since the CDR3 does not end with the conserved phenylalanine or tryptophan, this likely comes from a read error. The rearrangement joins TRBV2 to TRBJ2-3; no clear D. Trimming took 6 bases from V and 1 from J, leaving 8 bases between them. This CDR3 contains 13 residues. The germline gives CDR1 SNHLY, CDR2 FYNNEI. This CDR3 is CASSPDRTDTQYL. CDR3 coding DNA: TGTGCCAGCAGCCCCGACCGCACAGATACGCAGTATCTT.

V usage is TRBV21-1 and J usage is TRBJ1-2; the DNA was not used to check the table's D call, TRBD1. TRBV21-1 constitutes a pseudogene. The CDR3 contains 15 residues. The CDR3 region has the DNA TGTGCCAGCAGCAGTACAAACAGGGGGAAGTCTGGCTACACCTTC. This codes for CASSSTNRGKSGYTF.

The V and J genes are TRBV28 and TRBJ1-1; possibly TRBD1 for D (6 bases). CDR3 size: 14 residues. Per germline, CDR1 MDHEN and CDR2 SYDVKM. V was pared by 3 bases and J by 5 bases, with 13 bases between. The CDR3 sequence is CASSFGGQRTEAFF. The CDR3 region has the DNA TGTGCCAGCAGTTTTGGGGGGCAAAGAACTGAAGCTTTCTTT. The full variable domain, in which reference TRBV28 and TRBJ1-1 provide the parts outside the CDR3, is DVKVTQSSRYLVKRTGEKVFLECVQDMDHENMFWYRQDPGLGLRLIYFSYDVKMKEKGDIPEGYSVSREKKERFSLILESASTNQTSMYLCASSFGGQRTEAFFGQGTRLTVV.

The V gene is TRBV28, the J gene TRBJ1-1; no clear D gene. CDR1 is MDHEN, CDR2 SYDVKM, per germline. V was trimmed by 3 bases and J by 8 bases, leaving 7 bases between them. The CDR3 sequence is 11 residues long. The CDR3 sequence is CASSFGLEAFF. As DNA, the CDR3 is TGTGCCAGCAGTTTCGGGCTAGAAGCTTTCTTT.

A word on this clone: This probably arose from a read error, given a far larger clone one base away. This sample includes further DNA sequences coding for the same CDR3. The CDR3 nucleotides are TGCGCCAGCAGCCCGGGACTAGCGGGCTACAATGAGCAGTTCTTC. Protein sequence: CASSPGLAGYNEQFF. The chain is built from TRBV5-1 and TRBJ2-1, with TRBD2 matching over 12 bases. The CDR3 totals 15 residues. V trimming: 4 bases; J trimming: 3 bases; junction bases outside the gene matches: 2. Germline CDR1 reads SGHRS; CDR2 reads YFSETQ.

CDR3 bases: TGTGCCAGCAGTTTATTTGGACAGGGGGGGTCCGAGCAGTACTTC. As protein: CASSLFGQGGSEQYF. The rearrangement uses TRBV27 and TRBJ2-7; 10 bases agree with TRBD1. The J segment lost 6 bases and the V segment lost 1 base, leaving 6 bases of the junction unmatched. Germline V gives CDR1 MNHEY, CDR2 SMNVEV (reference sequence). The CDR3 has 15 amino acids.

The chain employs TRBV9 and TRBJ1-3; D remains unclear. Looked up from germline, CDR1 is SGDLS and CDR2 is YYNGEE. The germline V and J ends were trimmed by 0 bases and 4 bases, with 5 bases remaining between them. The CDR3 sequence is 13 residues long. CDR3 DNA sequence: TGTGCCAGCAGCGTAGTTCTAGGAAACACCATATATTTT. This encodes CASSVVLGNTIYF.